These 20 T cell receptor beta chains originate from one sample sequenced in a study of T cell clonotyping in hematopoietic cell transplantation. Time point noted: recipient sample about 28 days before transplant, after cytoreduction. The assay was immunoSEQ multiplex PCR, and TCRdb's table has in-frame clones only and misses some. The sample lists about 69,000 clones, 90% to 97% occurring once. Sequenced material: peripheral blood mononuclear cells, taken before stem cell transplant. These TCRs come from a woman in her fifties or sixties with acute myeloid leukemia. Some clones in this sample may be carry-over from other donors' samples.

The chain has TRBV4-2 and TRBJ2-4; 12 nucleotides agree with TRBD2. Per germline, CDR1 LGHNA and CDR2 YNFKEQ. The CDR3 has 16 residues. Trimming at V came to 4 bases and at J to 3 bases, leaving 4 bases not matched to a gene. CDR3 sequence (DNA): TGTGCCAGCAGCCCCCGGACTAGCGGGAACAAAAACATTCAGTACTTC. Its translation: CASSPRTSGNKNIQYF.

CDR3 nucleotides: TGTGCCTGGAGTGAACAGGTGAACACTGAAGCTTTCTTT. Translation: CAWSEQVNTEAFF. The chain combines TRBV30 with TRBJ1-1, with a tentative D call TRBD1 (5 bases). Germline CDR1 reads GTSNPN; CDR2 reads SVGIG (reference sequence). This CDR3 region has 13 residues. V was trimmed by 1 base and J by 0 bases, leaving 6 bases between them. The entire variable domain, with the rest obtained from reference TRBV30 and TRBJ1-1, is as follows: SQTIHQWPATLVQPVGSPLSLECTVEGTSNPNLYWYRQAAGRGLQLLFYSVGIGQISSEVPQNLSASRPQDRQFILSSKKLLLSDSGFYLCAWSEQVNTEAFFGQGTRLTVV.

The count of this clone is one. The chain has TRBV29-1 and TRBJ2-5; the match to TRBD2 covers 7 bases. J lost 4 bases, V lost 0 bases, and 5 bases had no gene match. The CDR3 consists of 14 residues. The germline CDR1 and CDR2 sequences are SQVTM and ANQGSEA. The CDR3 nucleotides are TGCAGCGTTGAAGAGGGAGGGGCGAGAGAGACCCAGTACTTC. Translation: CSVEEGGARETQYF.

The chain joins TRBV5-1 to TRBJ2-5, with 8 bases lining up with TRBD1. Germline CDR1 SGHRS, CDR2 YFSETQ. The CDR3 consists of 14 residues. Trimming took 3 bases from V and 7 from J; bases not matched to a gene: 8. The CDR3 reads CASSWDRTARTQYF. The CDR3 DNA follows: TGCGCCAGCAGCTGGGACAGGACCGCTAGGACCCAGTACTTC.

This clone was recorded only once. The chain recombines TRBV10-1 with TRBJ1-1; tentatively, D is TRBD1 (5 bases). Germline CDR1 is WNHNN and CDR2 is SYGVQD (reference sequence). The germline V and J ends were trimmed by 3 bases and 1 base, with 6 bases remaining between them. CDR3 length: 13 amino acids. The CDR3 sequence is CASSEGTNTEAFF. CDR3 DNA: TGCGCCAGCAGTGAAGGGACGAACACTGAAGCTTTCTTT.

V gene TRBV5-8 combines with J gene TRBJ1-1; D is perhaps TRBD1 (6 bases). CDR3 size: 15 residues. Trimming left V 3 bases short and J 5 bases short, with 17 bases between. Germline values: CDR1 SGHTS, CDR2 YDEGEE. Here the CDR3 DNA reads TGTGCCAGCAGCTCGGTAGGGGGGCTCGGGACTGAAGCTTTCTTT. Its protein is CASSSVGGLGTEAFF.

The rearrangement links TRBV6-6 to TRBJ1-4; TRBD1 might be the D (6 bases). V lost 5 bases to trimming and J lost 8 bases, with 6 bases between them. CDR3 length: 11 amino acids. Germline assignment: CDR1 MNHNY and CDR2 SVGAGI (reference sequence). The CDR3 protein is CASSGTEKLFF. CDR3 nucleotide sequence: TGTGCCAGCAGTGGGACAGAAAAACTGTTTTTT.

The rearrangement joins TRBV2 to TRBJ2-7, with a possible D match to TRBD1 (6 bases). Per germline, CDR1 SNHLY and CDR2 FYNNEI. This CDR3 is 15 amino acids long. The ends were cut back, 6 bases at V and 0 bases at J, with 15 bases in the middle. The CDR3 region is CASRYRDTSSYEQYF. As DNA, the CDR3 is TGTGCCAGCAGGTACCGGGACACCAGCTCCTACGAGCAGTACTTC.

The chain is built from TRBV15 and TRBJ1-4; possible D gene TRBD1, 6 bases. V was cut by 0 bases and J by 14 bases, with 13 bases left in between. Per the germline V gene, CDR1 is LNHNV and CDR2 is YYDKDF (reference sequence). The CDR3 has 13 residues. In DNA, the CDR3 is TGTGCCACCAGCAGAGATACAGGGTATAGGCTGTTTTTT. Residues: CATSRDTGYRLFF. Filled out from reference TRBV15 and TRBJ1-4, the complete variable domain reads DAMVIQNPRYQVTQFGKPVTLSCSQTLNHNVMYWYQQKSSQAPKLLFHYYDKDFNNEADTPDNFQSRRPNTSFCFLDIRSPGLGDTAMYLCATSRDTGYRLFFGSGTQLSVL.

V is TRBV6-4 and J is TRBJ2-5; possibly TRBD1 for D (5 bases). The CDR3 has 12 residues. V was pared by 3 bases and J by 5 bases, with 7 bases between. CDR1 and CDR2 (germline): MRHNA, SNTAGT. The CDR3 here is CASSEKGETQYF. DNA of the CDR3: TGTGCCAGCAGTGAGAAGGGGGAGACCCAGTACTTC.

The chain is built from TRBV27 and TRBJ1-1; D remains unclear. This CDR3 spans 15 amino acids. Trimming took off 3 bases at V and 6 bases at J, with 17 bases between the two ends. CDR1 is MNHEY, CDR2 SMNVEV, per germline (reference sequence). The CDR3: CASSFSNWGLPEAFF. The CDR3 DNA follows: TGTGCCAGCAGTTTCTCTAATTGGGGTTTACCTGAAGCTTTCTTT.

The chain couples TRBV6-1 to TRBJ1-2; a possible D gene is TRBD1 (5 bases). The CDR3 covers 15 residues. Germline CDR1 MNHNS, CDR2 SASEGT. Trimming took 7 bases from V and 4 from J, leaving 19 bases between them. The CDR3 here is CASIYLYRGAYGYTF. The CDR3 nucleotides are TGTGCCAGCATATATCTTTATAGGGGTGCCTATGGCTACACCTTC.

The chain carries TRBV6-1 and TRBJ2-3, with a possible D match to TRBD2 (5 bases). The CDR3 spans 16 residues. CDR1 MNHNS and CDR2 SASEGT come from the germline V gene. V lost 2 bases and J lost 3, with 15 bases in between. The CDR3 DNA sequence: TGTGCCAGCAGTGAATGGGCCTCTCGCGGGACAGATACGCAGTATTTT. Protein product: CASSEWASRGTDTQYF.

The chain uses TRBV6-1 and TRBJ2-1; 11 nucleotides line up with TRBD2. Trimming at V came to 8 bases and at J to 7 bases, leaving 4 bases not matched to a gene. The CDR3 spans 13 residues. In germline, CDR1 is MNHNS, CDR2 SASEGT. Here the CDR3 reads CASGLAGSNEQFF. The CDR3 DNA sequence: TGTGCCAGCGGACTAGCGGGCAGTAATGAGCAGTTCTTC.

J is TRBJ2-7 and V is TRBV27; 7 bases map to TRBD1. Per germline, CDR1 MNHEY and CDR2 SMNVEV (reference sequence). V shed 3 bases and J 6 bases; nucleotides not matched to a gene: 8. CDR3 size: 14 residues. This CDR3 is CASSLKQGIGEQYF. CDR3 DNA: TGTGCCAGCAGTTTGAAACAGGGGATTGGCGAGCAGTACTTC.

The CDR3 loop is CASSWVGVNSYEQYF. DNA of the CDR3: TGTGCCAGCAGCTGGGTCGGGGTGAATTCCTACGAGCAGTACTTC. The V call is TRBV5-6, the J call TRBJ2-7; D possibly corresponds to TRBD2 (5 bases). Germline V gene lookup returns CDR1 SGHDT and CDR2 YYEEEE. Trimming shortened V by 3 bases and J by 1 base, and 14 bases separated the two germline ends. The CDR3 is 15 residues long.

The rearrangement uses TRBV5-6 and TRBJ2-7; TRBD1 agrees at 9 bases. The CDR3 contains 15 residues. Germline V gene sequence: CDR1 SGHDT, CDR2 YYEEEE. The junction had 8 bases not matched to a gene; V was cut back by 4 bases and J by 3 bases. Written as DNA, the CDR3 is TGTGCCAGCAGCATCGGGACAGGGAATCACTACGAGCAGTACTTC. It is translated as CASSIGTGNHYEQYF. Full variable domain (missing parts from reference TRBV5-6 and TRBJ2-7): DAGVTQSPTHLIKTRGQQVTLRCSPKSGHDTVSWYQQALGQGPQFIFQYYEEEERQRGNFPDRFSGHQFPNYSSELNVNALLLGDSALYLCASSIGTGNHYEQYFGPGTRLTVT.

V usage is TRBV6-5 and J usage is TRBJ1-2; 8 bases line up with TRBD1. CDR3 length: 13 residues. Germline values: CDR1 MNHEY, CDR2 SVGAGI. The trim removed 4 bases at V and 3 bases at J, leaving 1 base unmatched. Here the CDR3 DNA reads TGTGCCAGCAGTTTGACAGGGGACTATGGCTACACCTTC. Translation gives CASSLTGDYGYTF.

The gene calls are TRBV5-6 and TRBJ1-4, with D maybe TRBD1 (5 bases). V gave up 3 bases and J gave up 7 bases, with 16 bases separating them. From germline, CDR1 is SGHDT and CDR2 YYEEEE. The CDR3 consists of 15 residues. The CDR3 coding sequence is TGTGCCAGCAGCTCCCGGGACGGCCCGTCTGAAAAACTGTTTTTT. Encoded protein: CASSSRDGPSEKLFF.

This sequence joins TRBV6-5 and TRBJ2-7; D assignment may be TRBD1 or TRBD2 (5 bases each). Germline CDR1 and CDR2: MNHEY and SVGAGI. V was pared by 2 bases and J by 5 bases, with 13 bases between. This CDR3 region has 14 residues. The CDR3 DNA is TGTGCCAGCAGTTACCGGGGCAGGGATGACGAGCAGTACTTC. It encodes CASSYRGRDDEQYF.